This TCR beta chain derives from a study of T cell changes during pregnancy in multiple sclerosis. The method was immunoSEQ multiplex PCR; TCRdb's version includes in-frame clones alone and lacks a portion of them. The sample consists of approximately 49,000 clones, 88% of them appearing once. Germline CDR1 and CDR2: SGHAT and FQNNGV. V lost 5 bases to trimming and J lost 11 bases, with 15 bases between them. This CDR3 contains 13 residues. This receptor was obtained from a female donor with multiple sclerosis, enrolled in a pregnancy study. The chain joins TRBV11-2 to TRBJ1-4, with D unclear. Sample: CD4+ T cells from peripheral blood mononuclear cells, taken in the second trimester of pregnancy. CDR3 region: CASSQVIAEKLFF. DNA of the CDR3: TGTGCCAGCAGCCAAGTAATAGCGGAGAAACTGTTTTTT.